This T cell receptor (beta chain) was identified in a study of cytomegalovirus exposure and HLA in healthy donors. This clone was recorded only once. In nominal health when sampled, donors likely had unrecorded immune exposures nonetheless. Looked up from germline, CDR1 is PRHDT and CDR2 is FYEKMQ (reference sequence). CDR3 length: 15 amino acids. V lost 1 base to trimming and J lost 0 bases, with 6 bases between them. Primers for the PCR totalled 60 Vbeta and 13 Jbeta. Assay used: immunoSEQ multiplex PCR; TCRdb lists only in-frame clones, some missing. The data hold around 180,000 clones, with approximately 84% observed a single time.

The specimen was PBMCs. This chain joins TRBV13 and TRBJ1-4; D is undetermined. The receptor comes from a woman in her thirties in good health and CMV-seropositive. CDR3 amino acids: CASSLVRSTNEKLFF. CDR3 nucleotides: TGTGCCAGCAGCTTAGTCAGATCAACTAATGAAAAACTGTTTTTT. Using reference TRBV13 and TRBJ1-4 for the parts outside the CDR3, the full variable domain is AAGVIQSPRHLIKEKRETATLKCYPIPRHDTVYWYQQGPGQDPQFLISFYEKMQSDKGSIPDRFSAQQFSDYHSELNMSSLELGDSALYFCASSLVRSTNEKLFFGSGTQLSVL.